Only a few counts were recorded for the clone carrying this T cell receptor beta chain. TCRdb passed the RT-PCR reads through MiXCR, listing each CDR3 protein once. The profile shows hundreds of thousands of distinct CDR3 sequences, around 16% of them singletons. This sample was included in a study of patients and donors after allogeneic stem cell transplantation. Germline trimming cut 0 bases from V and 1 base from J; bases unmatched to any gene: 5. The CDR3 extends over 17 amino acids. Germline-derived CDR1 and CDR2 are SGDLS and YYNGEE. The receptor was isolated from a human donor who was either an allogeneic HSCT recipient or a stem cell or donor lymphocyte infusion donor (not recorded which). It is not recorded whose cells these are; they may come from a transplant donor. This chain links TRBV9 with TRBJ2-3; TRBD2 matches at 10 bases. Sequences were obtained from blood, either unsorted or a sorted T cell fraction (not recorded which). CDR3 residues: CASSVVASGSRTDTQYF. The CDR3 DNA follows: TGTGCCAGCAGCGTAGTGGCTAGCGGGAGTCGCACAGATACGCAGTATTTT.